This record concerns one T cell receptor beta chain sequence. This clone was detected a few times. The antigen it recognizes is unknown. No quality values exist for individual bases; no much larger clone is one base distant. This sample was included in a study of blood T cell repertoires in COVID-19 (dated by TCRdb to about 2020). For the study in its entirety: The collaborator samples originated in the United States, Italy and Spain and spanned the acute and convalescent phases of COVID-19. The material from the prospective study consisted of cDNA or gDNA derived from T cells, B-cell-depleted T cells, or PBMCs. Deeply sampled blood TCRbeta repertoires from subjects exposed to, actively infected with, or recovered from COVID-19 were included in the dataset. The repertoires were made available in a free public database intended to serve as a resource for research on the immune response to SARS-CoV-2. Samples came from the ongoing ImmuneRACE study (first 160 participants) plus 1,254 subjects from 6 global collaborators. Nearly every sample came with metadata listing a de-identified subject ID, COVID-19 status, age in years and sex. HLA class I and class II types, where available, came from metadata supplied by the sample provider rather than from assay-based typing.

TCRbeta CDR3 regions were amplified from genomic DNA using the immunoSEQ Assay, a bias-controlled multiplex PCR. Per the authors' processing: Nucleated cell counts per sample were estimated from amplification of reference gene primers within the assay. Sequence reads were collapsed and filtered to measure the absolute abundance of every unique TCRbeta CDR3 rearrangement. Productive Simpson clonality was computed per sample as the square root of Simpson's diversity index over productive rearrangements. This is the immuneACCESS table as TCRdb keeps it, with only in-frame sequences that have V and J called. A part of the clones is gone; compared with another copy, unresolved V genes explain less than half, and the rest is unexplained. V, J and clone size were drawn from that table, and D and trimming were deduced from the DNA. This sample holds around 160,000 clones; approximately 90% were observed only once. Around 15% of the sample is taken by the ten largest.

The paper as a whole reports these results and caveats: The amount of clinical and demographic metadata varied by source and participant and was provided uncurated.

One collaborating source in Seattle enrolled patients while the patients were actively infected and followed the patients over time throughout the course of disease. Each collaborating institution followed its own protocols to collect whole blood in K2EDTA tubes. For TCRbeta analysis, collaborators shipped samples in one of three forms: frozen whole blood, isolated PBMCs, or DNA extracted from either of those sample types. The TCR comes from a man aged 18 to 30 with COVID-19, enrolled during active disease. Sequencing input: peripheral blood.

The CDR3 protein sequence reads: CASSTQGSGANVLTF. The DNA reads as follows: TGTGCCAGCAGTACTCAGGGGTCTGGGGCCAACGTCCTGACTTTC. The chain is encoded by TRBV28 joined to TRBJ2-6; TRBD1 is a weak D gene call, 6 bases matching. V loses 5 bases, J loses 1 base, and the germline ends lie 9 bases apart. The CDR3 covers 15 residues, taking in both the cysteine and the phenylalanine. Here the CDR3 DNA is all that survives: 45 bases in frame from base 1. CDR1 and CDR2, per the germline V gene, are MDHEN and SYDVKM.